The present TCR beta chain was sequenced within a study of CD8 T cells in ankylosing spondylitis. This clonotype appeared a few times. Its antigen is currently unknown. V was shortened by 2 bases and J by 5 bases, with 10 bases between the two germline ends. Germline CDR1 DFQATT, CDR2 SNEGSKA (reference sequence). This CDR3 region has 14 residues. TCRdb passed the 5' RACE reads through MiXCR, listing each CDR3 protein once. In the table there are roughly 150,000 distinct CDR3 sequences, around a third of which are singletons. Overall study findings and caveats: There was reportedly significant enrichment of clones that were disease-linked in matched ankylosing spondylitis synovial fluid. CD8+ cells made up the disease-linked clones, which were relatively rare in peripheral blood. Some of the motif variants had earlier been found in reactive arthritis patients' fluid and blood.

The gene calls are TRBV20-1 and TRBJ1-6, with D possibly matching TRBD1 (5 bases). The TCR originated in a male donor with ankylosing spondylitis. Material for sequencing was synovial fluid, either unsorted or a sorted T cell fraction (not recorded which). CDR3 region: CSARKTADNSPLHF. The CDR3 bases are TGCAGTGCTAGAAAGACAGCGGATAATTCACCCCTCCACTTT.